What follows describes a single TCR beta chain. The antigen remains undetermined. Treatment reported: oral pan-JAK inhibitor, 5-10 mg twice daily. The investigators collected lesional scalp punch biopsies and peripheral blood from alopecia areata patients. The data were taken from a study of CD8+ T cells in alopecia areata. On the study more broadly: Treated patients' severity was scored by percentage of affected scalp area. Study outcomes and limitations: Possibly because of HLA-related factors, TCR sharing was less clear across patients than in mice.

cDNA serving as the sequencing template came from extracted, reverse transcribed RNA. Sequenced by immunoSEQ multiplex PCR; TCRdb stores in-frame clones only, minus some. The table shows approximately 200,000 clones, with approximately 60% occurring only once. The receptor was derived from a human donor with alopecia areata. This specimen was CD4+ T cells sorted from blood, taken at week 4, from a patient treated with tofacitinib.

The chain's CDR3 is CSSDSSTHTDTQYF. In DNA, the CDR3 is TGCAGCTCGGACAGTTCCACGCATACAGATACGCAGTATTTT. The rearrangement links TRBV29-1 to TRBJ2-3, with a possible D match to TRBD1 (6 bases). Germline CDR1 is SQVTM and CDR2 is ANQGSEA. The CDR3 runs to 14 residues. The ends were cut back, 8 bases at V and 3 bases at J, with 18 bases in the middle.